The rows below give T cell receptor beta chains drawn from one sample of a study of CD4+ T cells in melanoma. Clones were sequenced by immunoSEQ multiplex PCR, and TCRdb holds only the in-frame ones, with some missing. The sample lists fewer than 150,000 clones; about 90% were seen once. All receptors derive from a human donor with melanoma. Both conserved end residues are part of each CDR3. A D gene is named only where the DNA matches it firmly. Not all rows give a size; the values are once, few, many and, for expanded clones, a class.

. | TRBJ2-1 | . | TRBV9 | TGTGCCAGCAGCGAAGGGACCTACGGTGAGCAGTTCTTC | CASSEGTYGEQFF
. | TRBJ2-3 | . | TRBV12-5 | TGTGCTAGTGGTCACTCAGGGATCACAGATACGCAGTATTTT | CASGHSGITDTQYF
. | TRBJ1-1 | . | TRBV5-5 | TGTGCCAGCAGCTTCTCACTGAACACTGAAGCTTTCTTT | CASSFSLNTEAFF
once | TRBJ1-2 | . | TRBV6-1 | TGTGCCAGGGGTGGCTACACCTTC | CARGGYTF
. | TRBJ1-4 | TRBD1 | TRBV6-5 | TGTGCCAGCAGTTACCGGTCGACAGGGGTGGGAAAACTGTTTTTT | CASSYRSTGVGKLFF
. | TRBJ2-5 | TRBD2 | TRBV9 | TGTGCCAGCAGCGTAGGCTCCCCCGTGACTAGCGGGGGAGAGACCCAGTACTTC | CASSVGSPVTSGGETQYF
. | TRBJ1-4 | . | TRBV5-1 | TGCGCCAGCAGCGGGCAGGGAAACTGGGGCGAAAAACTGTTTTTT | CASSGQGNWGEKLFF
. | TRBJ2-3 | TRBD2 | TRBV11-2 | TGTGCCAGCAGCCCCACGACTAGCGGGGGGGGAGATACGCAGTATTTT | CASSPTTSGGGDTQYF
. | TRBJ2-7 | . | TRBV18 | TGTGCCAGCTCAGAGACCTCCCAGGGCTACGAGCAGTACTTC | CASSETSQGYEQYF
. | TRBJ1-5 | . | TRBV18 | TGTGCCAGCACGACAGTAAATAGCAATCAGCCCCAGCATTTT | CASTTVNSNQPQHF
. | TRBJ2-1 | . | TRBV14 | TGTGCCAGCAGCCAAGGAGGGTACAATGAGCAGTTCTTC | CASSQGGYNEQFF
. | TRBJ1-3 | . | TRBV7-8 | TGTGCCAGCAGCCAGGGGATCCTCTCTGGAAACACCATATATTTT | CASSQGILSGNTIYF
. | TRBJ1-5 | . | TRBV9 | TGTGCCAGCAGCGTACCCAATCAGCCCCAGCATTTT | CASSVPNQPQHF
once | TRBJ2-7 | . | TRBV30 | TGTGCCTGGAGTGTGGGGAATCCCTACGAGCAGTACTTC | CAWSVGNPYEQYF
. | TRBJ1-6 | . | TRBV2 | TGTGCCAGCAGTGAAGCGGCGAGACACTATAATTCACCCCTCCACTTT | CASSEAARHYNSPLHF
. | TRBJ1-1 | . | TRBV11-2 | TGTGCCAGCAGCGGACAGTTGATGAACACTGAAGCTTTCTTT | CASSGQLMNTEAFF
. | TRBJ2-3 | . | TRBV30 | TGTGCCTGGGCTTCAGGGGATACGCAGTATTTT | CAWASGDTQYF
. | TRBJ2-3 | . | TRBV30 | TGTGCCTGGAGTACGGGTACAGATACGCAGTATTTT | CAWSTGTDTQYF
. | TRBJ1-5 | . | TRBV19 | TGTGCCAGTAGTTTGGGTACGACCAAGCCCCAGCATTTT | CASSLGTTKPQHF
once | TRBJ1-3 | . | TRBV6-5 | TGTGCCAGCAGTTACTCCCGGGGCGGTGACACCATATATTTT | CASSYSRGGDTIYF
. | TRBJ2-5 | TRBD1 | TRBV7-2 | TGTGCCAGCAGCAGAGACAGGGGCTGGGAGACCCAGTACTTC | CASSRDRGWETQYF
. | TRBJ1-3 | . | TRBV5-5 | TGTGCCAGCAGCCCCATCGAACGGATTGGAAACACCATATATTTT | CASSPIERIGNTIYF
. | TRBJ1-2 | TRBD1 | TRBV7-9 | TGTGCCAGCAGCTTAGCAGGGGGCGTGCGCGGCTACACCTTC | CASSLAGGVRGYTF
. | TRBJ1-5 | . | TRBV7-3 | TGTGCCAGCAGCTTCGAGGTGGGCCAGCCCCAGCATTTT | CASSFEVGQPQHF
. | TRBJ2-5 | . | TRBV6-5 | TGTGCCAGCAGTTATTGGACCGATCCCGAGACCCAGTACTTC | CASSYWTDPETQYF
. | TRBJ1-4 | . | TRBV14 | TGTGCCAGCAGCCCTATCACGCCAGTAGGTGAAAAACTGTTTTTT | CASSPITPVGEKLFF
few | TRBJ2-1 | . | TRBV7-9 | TGTGCCAGCAGCCGTGGGGGGGCCAACAATGAGCAGTTCTTC | CASSRGGANNEQFF
. | TRBJ2-1 | TRBD2 | TRBV29-1 | TGCAGCGTTGCCGGTGGTCGGGGGGGCCGGGGTGAGCAGTTCTTC | CSVAGGRGGRGEQFF
. | TRBJ2-3 | . | TRBV9 | TGTGCCAGCAGAAGGGCCGCGCTCTCCACAGATACGCAGTATTTT | CASRRAALSTDTQYF
. | TRBJ2-3 | . | TRBV29-1 | TGCAGCGTTGAGTGGGTCGAGGGAGATACGCAGTATTTT | CSVEWVEGDTQYF
. | TRBJ1-2 | . | TRBV5-1 | TGCGCCAGCAGCCTCGTGGAGGGCTATGGCTACACCTTC | CASSLVEGYGYTF
. | TRBJ1-6 | . | TRBV4-1 | TGCGCCAGCAGCCAAGATCATGCATTTCCTAATTCACCCCTCCACTTT | CASSQDHAFPNSPLHF
. | TRBJ1-1 | . | TRBV9 | TGTGCCAGCAGCGTTGCCGACTGGGGGGCGAACACTGAAGCTTTCTTT | CASSVADWGANTEAFF